These 28 T cell receptor beta chains came from one sample sequenced in a study of siplizumab effects on memory and regulatory T cells. Clones were read by immunoSEQ multiplex PCR, and TCRdb kept only the in-frame ones, dropping some. The sample gives 100,000 or so clones, 85% to 95% of which show up once; under 0.7% is in the top ten. Sequencing used Tregs sorted from blood. These receptors were taken from a human donor in good health.

The V and J genes are TRBV5-4 and TRBJ1-1, with TRBD1 matching over 9 bases. The CDR3 length is 14 residues. Germline lookup yields CDR1 SGHNT and CDR2 YYREEE (reference sequence). Losses at the gene ends were 5 bases for V and 5 bases for J; bases not matched to a gene: 7. The DNA of the CDR3 is TGTGCCAGCAGGACACAGGGGGCGCGGACTGAAGCTTTCTTT. Translating it yields CASRTQGARTEAFF. Full variable domain (outside the CDR3, taken from reference TRBV5-4 and TRBJ1-1): ETGVTQSPTHLIKTRGQQVTLRCSSQSGHNTVSWYQQALGQGPQFIFQYYREEENGRGNFPPRFSGLQFPNYSSELNVNALELDDSALYLCASRTQGARTEAFFGQGTRLTVV.

The chain links TRBV2 to TRBJ1-5, with D possibly matching TRBD1 (5 bases). In germline, CDR1 is SNHLY, CDR2 FYNNEI. This CDR3 is built from 13 residues. V was trimmed by 6 bases and J by 2 bases, leaving 8 bases between them. DNA for the CDR3: TGTGCCAGCAGCCGAGGGGGCAATCAGCCCCAGCATTTT. Translation gives CASSRGGNQPQHF.

V gene TRBV19 combines with J gene TRBJ1-5, with TRBD1 matching 11 bases. Germline values: CDR1 LNHDA, CDR2 SQIVND (reference sequence). Germline trimming cut 5 bases from V and 0 bases from J; bases unmatched to any gene: 12. The CDR3 runs 19 residues. CDR3 DNA: TGTGCCAGTAGTCCTCTCACGGACAGGGGGCTGTATAGCAATCAGCCCCAGCATTTT. Protein product: CASSPLTDRGLYSNQPQHF.

The chain's CDR3 is CASSTGLAGVGYEQYF. The CDR3 nucleotides are TGTGCCAGCAGTACGGGACTAGCGGGAGTAGGCTACGAGCAGTACTTC. The chain couples TRBV2 to TRBJ2-7; 14 nucleotides line up with TRBD2. The germline gives CDR1 SNHLY, CDR2 FYNNEI. The CDR3 loop spans 16 amino acids. The trim removed 5 bases at V and 3 bases at J, leaving 6 bases unmatched.

V gene TRBV6-1 combines with J gene TRBJ1-5; 9 bases line up with TRBD1. With V trimmed by 6 bases and J by 2 bases, 2 bases remained unmatched. From germline, CDR1 is MNHNS and CDR2 SASEGT. CDR3 length: 14 amino acids. The CDR3 protein is CASRRTGGNQPQHF. CDR3 nucleotides: TGTGCCAGCAGGAGGACAGGGGGCAATCAGCCCCAGCATTTT.

The chain carries TRBV11-3 and TRBJ2-3; 9 bases line up with TRBD1. CDR3 length: 16 residues. V lost 2 bases and J lost 4; bases outside the gene matches: 7. Germline V gene lookup returns CDR1 SGHNT and CDR2 YENEEA. The DNA of the CDR3 is TGTGCCAGCAGCTTACAAGGACAGGGGAGAGCAGATACGCAGTATTTT. Its translation: CASSLQGQGRADTQYF.

The chain uses TRBV4-2 and TRBJ1-5; maybe TRBD1 (5 bases). CDR3 length: 15 amino acids. The germline V gene encodes CDR1 LGHNA and CDR2 YNFKEQ. Trimming pared 4 bases from V and 8 bases from J, leaving 18 bases between. The CDR3 DNA sequence: TGTGCCAGCAGCCCGGGTTTGGGGGGGATCGAGCCCCAGCATTTT. This translates into CASSPGLGGIEPQHF.

The CDR3 region has the DNA TGTGCCAGCAGGGCTACGGGACTAGCGGGAGGGTTGACCTACAATGAGCAGTTCTTC. Translation gives CASRATGLAGGLTYNEQFF. This rearrangement joins TRBV7-2 to TRBJ2-1, with 16 bases that match TRBD2. The germline CDR1 and CDR2 sequences are SGHTA and FQGNSA. J lost 2 bases, V lost 6 bases, and 10 bases had no gene match. CDR3 length equals 19 residues.

The table lists this clone with a count of one. J is TRBJ2-5 and V is TRBV15; D is uncertain. The CDR3 consists of 15 residues. Germline V gives CDR1 LNHNV, CDR2 YYDKDF (reference sequence). V was shortened by 5 bases and J by 5 bases, with 18 bases between the two germline ends. CDR3 bases: TGTGCCACCAGCCGCACTTCGGGCTTAGGGGAGACCCAGTACTTC. The encoded protein is CATSRTSGLGETQYF. The full variable domain, in which reference TRBV15 and TRBJ2-5 provide the parts outside the CDR3, is DAMVIQNPRYQVTQFGKPVTLSCSQTLNHNVMYWYQQKSSQAPKLLFHYYDKDFNNEADTPDNFQSRRPNTSFCFLDIRSPGLGDTAMYLCATSRTSGLGETQYFGPGTRLLVL.

This clone was counted once. This chain links TRBV9 with TRBJ1-2; no clear D. The CDR3 spans 14 residues. With 3 bases removed from V and 5 bases from J, the gap between germline ends came to 14 bases. Germline values: CDR1 SGDLS, CDR2 YYNGEE. CDR3 DNA sequence: TGTGCCAGCAGCGAAGCTCAACTATGGTATGGCTACACCTTC. Its translation is CASSEAQLWYGYTF. The full variable domain, rest sourced from reference TRBV9 and TRBJ1-2, is DSGVTQTPKHLITATGQRVTLRCSPRSGDLSVYWYQQSLDQGLQFLIQYYNGEERAKGNILERFSAQQFPDLHSELNLSSLELGDSALYFCASSEAQLWYGYTFGSGTRLTVV.

The genes are TRBV11-2 and TRBJ2-1, with D possibly being TRBD1 or TRBD2 (5 bases each). The germline V and J ends were trimmed by 3 bases and 4 bases, with 16 bases remaining between them. Germline V lookup: CDR1 SGHAT, CDR2 FQNNGV. This CDR3 comprises 16 residues. The CDR3 nucleotides are TGTGCCAGCAGCTTGGCCGGGACCAAGGTATACAATGAGCAGTTCTTC. Encoded protein: CASSLAGTKVYNEQFF.

The chain has TRBV29-1 and TRBJ1-2; no clear D gene. V was clipped by 0 bases and J by 4 bases, with 21 bases between them. The CDR3 loop spans 17 amino acids. Germline CDR1 SQVTM, CDR2 ANQGSEA. In DNA form, the CDR3 reads TGCAGCGTTGAAGATCGATTTAAGCGGGAACATCCCTATGGCTACACCTTC. Amino acids: CSVEDRFKREHPYGYTF.

The chain joins TRBV28 to TRBJ1-2; D gene unclear. CDR3 length: 13 amino acids. V dropped 2 bases and J dropped 4 bases, with 8 bases sitting between them. Germline values: CDR1 MDHEN, CDR2 SYDVKM. The DNA for the CDR3 is TGTGCCAGCAGTTTAAGTCAGTTCTATGGCTACACCTTC. The encoded protein is CASSLSQFYGYTF.

This clone has a single count. This chain uses TRBV29-1 with TRBJ1-1; no definite D call. V was shortened by 7 bases and J by 0 bases, with 12 bases between the two germline ends. Germline V CDR1 and CDR2: SQVTM, ANQGSEA. The CDR3 totals 13 residues. CDR3 DNA sequence: TGCAGCGGGGCTTGGGCCATGAACACTGAAGCTTTCTTT. Its protein is CSGAWAMNTEAFF.

The rearrangement joins TRBV27 to TRBJ2-7; possibly TRBD1 or TRBD2 for D (5 bases each). This CDR3 region has 15 residues. Germline-derived CDR1 and CDR2 are MNHEY and SMNVEV (reference sequence). The V end was cut by 3 bases, the J end by 2 bases, with 14 bases between. CDR3: CASSFSGTSAYEQYF. CDR3 DNA: TGTGCCAGCAGTTTTTCTGGGACGAGCGCCTACGAGCAGTACTTC.

The genes are TRBV5-1 and TRBJ1-4; 7 bases map to TRBD1. Looked up from germline, CDR1 is SGHRS and CDR2 is YFSETQ. V lost 2 bases to trimming and J lost 6 bases; unmatched junction nucleotides: 7. There are 15 residues in the CDR3. CDR3 sequence (DNA): TGCGCCAGCAGCTTTAGACAGGGCTCCCATGAAAAACTGTTTTTT. It is translated as CASSFRQGSHEKLFF.

The CDR3 DNA reads TGTGCCAGCAGCTTCTACTCCGGGCCTCGAAATGAGCAGTTCTTC. Protein: CASSFYSGPRNEQFF. The gene calls are TRBV7-6 and TRBJ2-1; D remains ambiguous. CDR1 is SGHVS, CDR2 FNYEAQ, per germline. V lost 3 bases and J lost 7, with 16 bases in between. The CDR3 extends over 15 amino acids.

This chain uses TRBV27 with TRBJ2-6; 9 bases align to TRBD2. The CDR3 runs 14 residues. CDR1 is MNHEY and CDR2 is SMNVEV in the germline V gene (reference sequence). V lost 8 bases, J lost 3 bases, and 2 bases stayed unmatched. Written as DNA, the CDR3 is TGTGCCAGCGCGGGGGGGAGTGGGGCCAACGTCCTGACTTTC. Amino acid sequence: CASAGGSGANVLTF.

The gene calls are TRBV11-2 and TRBJ2-6; D is uncertain. Germline CDR1 and CDR2: SGHAT and FQNNGV. CDR3 size: 17 residues. V was clipped by 5 bases and J by 3 bases, with 17 bases between them. Written as DNA, the CDR3 is TGTGCCAGCAGCCGACCCCCCGGAACGGTTGGGGCCAACGTCCTGACTTTC. Protein product: CASSRPPGTVGANVLTF.

This chain joins TRBV30 and TRBJ1-3; TRBD1 matches 7 bases. The J segment lost 3 bases and the V segment lost 3 bases, leaving 5 bases of the junction unmatched. The CDR3 is 14 amino acids. CDR1 and CDR2 (germline): GTSNPN, SVGIG (reference sequence). The CDR3 DNA is TGTGCCTGGAGCTCGGGACAGCTTGGAAACACCATATATTTT. This sequence encodes CAWSSGQLGNTIYF.

The rearrangement links TRBV2 to TRBJ1-6; D is ambiguous. CDR3 length: 12 amino acids. Trimming removed 6 bases at V and 12 bases at J, with 12 bases between. CDR1 is SNHLY, CDR2 FYNNEI, per germline. The CDR3 loop is CASRDITVPLHF. The DNA for the CDR3 is TGTGCCAGCAGAGACATAACAGTACCCCTCCACTTT. The full variable domain, its missing parts supplied by reference TRBV2 and TRBJ1-6, is EPEVTQTPSHQVTQMGQEVILRCVPISNHLYFYWYRQILGQKVEFLVSFYNNEISEKSEIFDDQFSVERPDGSNFTLKIRSTKLEDSAMYFCASRDITVPLHFGNGTRLTVT.

The genes are TRBV14 and TRBJ2-7; 7 bases line up with TRBD2. Trimming took 9 bases from V and 1 from J; bases not matched to a gene: 15. Germline V gene data show CDR1 as SGHDN and CDR2 as FVKESK. The CDR3 loop spans 16 amino acids. The CDR3 sequence is CARKSGVGPPSYEQYF. DNA of the CDR3: TGTGCCAGAAAAAGCGGGGTAGGGCCCCCTTCCTACGAGCAGTACTTC. The whole variable domain, filled in from reference TRBV14 and TRBJ2-7, reads EAGVTQFPSHSVIEKGQTVTLRCDPISGHDNLYWYRRVMGKEIKFLLHFVKESKQDESGMPNNRFLAERTGGTYSTLKVQPAELEDSGVYFCARKSGVGPPSYEQYFGPGTRLTVT.

The chain is built from TRBV5-4 and TRBJ1-4; 8 bases agree with TRBD1. The CDR3 extends over 14 amino acids. Trimming cost V 3 bases and J 8 bases; bases outside gene matches: 6. Looked up from germline, CDR1 is SGHNT and CDR2 is YYREEE (reference sequence). CDR3 DNA sequence: TGTGCCAGCAGCTCAGGGGGCGTAGGGGAAAAACTGTTTTTT. It translates to CASSSGGVGEKLFF.

The sample holds one count of this clone. V is TRBV11-1 and J is TRBJ1-1; no reliable D call. Germline CDR1 is SGHAT and CDR2 is FQDESV (reference sequence). The length of the CDR3 is 14 residues. V was pared by 1 base and J by 5 bases, with 11 bases between. CDR3 residues: CASSLGQPGTEAFF. The CDR3 nucleotides are TGTGCCAGCAGCTTAGGCCAGCCGGGGACTGAAGCTTTCTTT.

The rearrangement links TRBV27 to TRBJ2-7; 10 bases line up with TRBD1. The germline CDR1 and CDR2 sequences are MNHEY and SMNVEV (reference sequence). This CDR3 is built from 14 residues. V shed 3 bases and J 6 bases; nucleotides not matched to a gene: 5. The CDR3 DNA is TGTGCCAGCAGTTTTCCGGGACAGGGGTCCGAGCAGTACTTC. Its translation: CASSFPGQGSEQYF.

The chain uses TRBV7-3 and TRBJ2-3; D gene ambiguous. With 5 bases removed from V and 5 bases from J, the gap between germline ends came to 17 bases. The CDR3 has 15 residues. Looked up from germline, CDR1 is SGHTA and CDR2 is FQGTGA. The CDR3 region has the DNA TGTGCCAGCAGCCCCCGGGCCGGATGGCAAGATACGCAGTATTTT. Its protein product is CASSPRAGWQDTQYF.

The V gene is TRBV2, the J gene TRBJ1-3; D is unresolved. CDR1 and CDR2 (germline): SNHLY, FYNNEI. This CDR3 has 14 amino acids. V was shortened by 5 bases and J by 4 bases, with 12 bases between the two germline ends. The CDR3 protein is CASSYGHLGNTIYF. The DNA of the CDR3 is TGTGCCAGCAGTTACGGTCATCTCGGAAACACCATATATTTT. Complete variable domain (other parts from reference TRBV2 and TRBJ1-3): EPEVTQTPSHQVTQMGQEVILRCVPISNHLYFYWYRQILGQKVEFLVSFYNNEISEKSEIFDDQFSVERPDGSNFTLKIRSTKLEDSAMYFCASSYGHLGNTIYFGEGSWLTVV.

Here the CDR3 DNA reads TGTGCCAGCAGCGGAGGTGGACTAGCGGGAGTTACCGGGGAGCTGTTTTTT. Translated, it gives CASSGGGLAGVTGELFF. The chain recombines TRBV7-3 with TRBJ2-2; TRBD2 aligns across 13 bases. CDR3 length equals 17 residues. The germline V gene encodes CDR1 SGHTA and CDR2 FQGTGA. V was clipped by 5 bases and J by 5 bases; unmatched bases: 8. Full variable domain (remainder filled in from reference TRBV7-3 and TRBJ2-2): GAGVSQTPSNKVTEKGKYVELRCDPISGHTALYWYRQSLGQGPEFLIYFQGTGAADDSGLPNDRFFAVRPEGSVSTLKIQRTERGDSAVYLCASSGGGLAGVTGELFFGEGSRLTVL.